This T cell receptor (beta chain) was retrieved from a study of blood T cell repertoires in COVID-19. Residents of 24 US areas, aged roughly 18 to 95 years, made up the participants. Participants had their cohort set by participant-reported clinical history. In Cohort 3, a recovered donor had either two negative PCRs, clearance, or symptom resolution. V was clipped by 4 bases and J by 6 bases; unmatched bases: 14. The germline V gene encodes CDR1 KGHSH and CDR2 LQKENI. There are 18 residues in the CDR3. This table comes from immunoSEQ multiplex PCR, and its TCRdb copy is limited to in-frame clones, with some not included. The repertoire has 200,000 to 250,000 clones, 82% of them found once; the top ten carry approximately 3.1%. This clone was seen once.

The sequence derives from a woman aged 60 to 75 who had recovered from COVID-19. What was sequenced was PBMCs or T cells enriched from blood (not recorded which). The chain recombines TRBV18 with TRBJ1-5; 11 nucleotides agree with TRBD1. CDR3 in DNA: TGTGCCAGCTCACGTCTCGGAATTGGACAGGGGGCAGGTCAGCCCCAGCATTTT. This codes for CASSRLGIGQGAGQPQHF.